The following is a T cell receptor beta chain sequence with its context. The antigen remains unidentified. The PCR ran on 60 Vbeta and 13 Jbeta primers. Assay used: immunoSEQ multiplex PCR; TCRdb lists only in-frame clones, some missing. The sample includes around 90,000 clones, roughly 67% of them seen just once. The data belong to a study of cytomegalovirus exposure and HLA in healthy donors. General study findings and limits: TCR beta chains numbering roughly 150 were designated cytomegalovirus-associated.

V shed 0 bases and J shed 4 bases, with 24 bases lying between them. This CDR3 is built from 20 residues. The sequence was collected from a human donor in good health. The chain uses TRBV23-1 and TRBJ1-4; a weak D match, TRBD1 (5 bases). TRBV23-1 is known as an ORF, though its function is uncertain. Input material: PBMCs. The CDR3 DNA follows: TGCGCCAGCAGTCAATCAGGTCCCGCCGCGGGGACGGACCTTAATGAAAAACTGTTTTTT. Translating it yields CASSQSGPAAGTDLNEKLFF.